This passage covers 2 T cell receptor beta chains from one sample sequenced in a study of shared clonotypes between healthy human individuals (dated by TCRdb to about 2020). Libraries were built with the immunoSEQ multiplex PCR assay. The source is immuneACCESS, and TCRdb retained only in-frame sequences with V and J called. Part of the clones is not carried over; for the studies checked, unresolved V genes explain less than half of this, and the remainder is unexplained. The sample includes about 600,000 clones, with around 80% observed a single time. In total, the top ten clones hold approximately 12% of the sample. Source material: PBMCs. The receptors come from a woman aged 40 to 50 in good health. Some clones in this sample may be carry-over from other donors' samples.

The CDR3: CSVEVGLALTGELFF. The CDR3 region has the DNA TGCAGCGTTGAAGTGGGACTAGCGCTTACCGGGGAGCTGTTTTTT. The chain has TRBV29-1 and TRBJ2-2; 10 nucleotides agree with TRBD2. Germline V lookup: CDR1 SQVTM, CDR2 ANQGSEA. The J segment lost 5 bases and the V segment lost 1 base, leaving 4 bases of the junction unmatched. This CDR3 has 15 amino acids.

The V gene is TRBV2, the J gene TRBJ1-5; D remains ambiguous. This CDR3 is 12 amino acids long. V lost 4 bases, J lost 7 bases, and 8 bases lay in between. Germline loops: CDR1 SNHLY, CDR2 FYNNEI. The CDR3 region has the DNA TGTGCCAGCAGTGGTAGGTGGCAGCCCCAGCATTTT. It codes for CASSGRWQPQHF.